This T cell receptor (beta chain) was found in a study of monozygotic twins with inflammatory bowel disease (dated by TCRdb to about 2019). Context from the whole study: In total, around 28 monozygotic twin pairs made up the full study: 19 Danish pairs, all IBD-discordant, plus nine German pairs, of which four were IBD-concordant and five were IBD-discordant. The search for disease-associated traits relied mainly on comparing, within discordant pairs, IBD patients with their genetically identical healthy co-twins. Each individual had, on average, about 151 000 unique TCRalpha sequences and 181 000 unique TCRbeta sequences available for analysis.

Details on this clonotype: It has no known antigen specificity.

The receptor library was made with 5' RACE. Each TCR library was prepared from 3,000 to 4,000 ng of total RNA. For each sample, cDNA synthesis with SMARTScribe reverse transcriptase was split into eight separate reactions. During cDNA synthesis, template switching introduced unique molecular identifiers that contained a 6-nucleotide sample barcode. Two nested PCRs of 16 and 9 cycles amplified the TCRalpha and TCRbeta cDNA, and bead purification followed each PCR. Before amplification, the cDNA was treated with uracil DNA-glycosylase and purified using the QIAquick PCR purification kit. In the second PCR, Illumina TruSeq-compatible adapters and sample-specific barcodes were added. TapeStation and Qubit were used to check library quality and concentration, and 4.5 to 6 ng of each library was pooled. Pooled libraries were sequenced on an Illumina HiSeq2500 single-index Rapid Run with 2 x 100 bp reads and custom sequencing primers. In the source study's methods: MiGEC version 1.2.6 was used for UMI-based consensus assembly, which corrected PCR and sequencing errors. MiXCR version 2.1.1 was used to carry out V(D)J alignment, clonotype assembly and CDR3 extraction. Gene usage, clonotype sharing and MAIT/NKT TCR abundance were normalised by analysing the top 1000, 10 000 and 20 000 clonotypes per sample. Diversity was computed as the inverse Simpson index with the vegan R package after downsampling to 27 000 UMIs. Paired Mann-Whitney U tests were applied to discordant twin pairs, and Benjamini-Hochberg correction was used for multiple testing. The reads, reprocessed by TCRdb, yield one row per CDR3 protein sequence and no DNA. The V and J calls were not made by the authors but by TCRdb's processing. The table for this sample lists over 200,000 distinct CDR3 sequences. The ten largest clones capture 1.5% to 2% of the sample.

What the work shows at the level of the full study, not this receptor alone: IBD patients had lower TCRbeta repertoire diversity, measured by the inverse Simpson index, than their healthy co-twins. The analysis was unable to tell different T cell subtypes apart. Fewer clonotypes were shared with other individuals by IBD patients than by healthy twins, most markedly in patients showing signs of disease activity. Differing immunosuppressive treatments among patients may have added background noise and inter-individual variability to the repertoires. The results gave no support for a single strong signal or clonotype linked to IBD. Repertoire similarity did not differ between concordant and discordant twins, which could be due to limited statistical power.

A roughly 2.5 ml peripheral blood sample was drawn into PAXgene tubes per donor and stored at -80°C. Without T cell sorting, total RNA was isolated from whole blood using the PAXgene blood miRNA kit on an automated QIAcube. Peripheral blood from monozygotic twin pairs, either concordant or discordant for inflammatory bowel disease, underwent deep TCRalpha and TCRbeta repertoire profiling that used unique molecular barcoding. Smoking habits were recorded for all twin pairs, and each individual was classified as a current, former or never smoker. The CDR3, cysteine through phenylalanine, is 16 amino acids long. No DNA has been recorded. For CDR1 and CDR2, the germline V gene lists SGHRS and YFSETQ.

The clonotype was recovered from a human donor with ulcerative colitis or Crohn's disease, or a healthy co-twin of an affected twin (not recorded which). The chain joins TRBV5-1 to TRBJ2-5; no DNA is available, so the TRBD2 call from TCRdb remains unchecked. The sequencing sample was made of blood. The CDR3 region has the sequence CASSPTLAGAGETQYF.